The next 20 T cell receptor beta chains were all read from a single sample in a study of CD8 T cells in ankylosing spondylitis. Their specific antigens are unknown. TCRdb itself ran the 5' RACE reads through MiXCR, one entry per CDR3 protein. This table has about 340,000 distinct CDR3 sequences, 8% appearing once. Study results and caveats: A TCR beta motif made of eight highly homologous variants seemed typical of ankylosing spondylitis blood.

Material: blood, either unsorted or a sorted T cell fraction (not recorded which). All receptors derive from a male donor with ankylosing spondylitis.

This clonotype occurred a few times. The chain uses TRBV3-1 and TRBJ2-1, with D unclear. The CDR3 is 14 residues long. CDR1 is LGHDT and CDR2 is YNNKEL in the germline V gene (reference sequence). Trimming shortened V by 0 bases and J by 4 bases, and 7 bases separated the two germline ends. Here the CDR3 reads CASSQEASYNEQFF. DNA for the CDR3: TGTGCCAGCAGCCAAGAGGCCTCTTACAATGAGCAGTTCTTC.

The chain employs TRBV19 and TRBJ2-7, with D perhaps assigned TRBD1 or TRBD2 (5 bases each). There are 15 residues in the CDR3. Trimming stripped 3 bases from V and 2 bases from J, with 14 bases between. The germline CDR1 and CDR2 sequences are LNHDA and SQIVND (reference sequence). In DNA form, the CDR3 reads TGTGCCAGTAGTATCGGGACGTACACTCCCTACGAGCAGTACTTC. Protein: CASSIGTYTPYEQYF. Complete variable domain (other parts from reference TRBV19 and TRBJ2-7): DGGITQSPKYLFRKEGQNVTLSCEQNLNHDAMYWYRQDPGQGLRLIYYSQIVNDFQKGDIAEGYSVSREKKESFPLTVTSAQKNPTAFYLCASSIGTYTPYEQYFGPGTRLTVT.

The table lists this clonotype with many counts. This rearrangement joins TRBV25-1 to TRBJ2-3, with 8 bases matching TRBD1. Germline assignment: CDR1 MGHDK and CDR2 SYGVNS. The CDR3 runs 17 residues. The trim removed 6 bases at V and 0 bases at J, leaving 11 bases unmatched. The CDR3 sequence is CASRSRRDRRSTDTQYF. DNA of the CDR3: TGTGCCAGCAGAAGCCGCCGGGACAGGCGGAGCACAGATACGCAGTATTTT.

This chain joins TRBV9 and TRBJ1-1; no definite D call. The CDR3 spans 14 residues. CDR1 and CDR2 (germline): SGDLS, YYNGEE. Trimming stripped 0 bases from V and 6 bases from J, with 12 bases between. The CDR3 region has the DNA TGTGCCAGCAGCGTAGTTCACCCCGGACCTGAAGCTTTCTTT. Protein: CASSVVHPGPEAFF.

The V call is TRBV6-5, the J call TRBJ2-7; tentative D call: TRBD2 (6 bases). V dropped 7 bases and J dropped 7 bases, with 11 bases sitting between them. The CDR3 has 11 residues. Per germline, CDR1 MNHEY and CDR2 SVGAGI. Here the CDR3 reads CASTLGGEQYF. Written as DNA, the CDR3 is TGTGCCAGCACTCTAGGAGGGGAGCAGTACTTC.

There are a few counts of this clonotype. The genes are TRBV6-5 and TRBJ1-4; TRBD1 matches 8 bases. Unmatched junction bases numbered 5, after V lost 2 bases and J lost 3 bases. This CDR3 contains 16 residues. The V gene's germline CDR1 is MNHEY and CDR2 SVGAGI. The CDR3 sequence is CASSYSGQGANEKLFF. For the CDR3, the DNA is TGTGCCAGCAGTTACAGCGGACAGGGCGCTAATGAAAAACTGTTTTTT.

At least ten counts were recorded for this clonotype. This chain joins TRBV12-3 or TRBV12-4 and TRBJ2-2; D is perhaps TRBD2 (6 bases). Trimming took 8 bases from V and 6 from J, leaving 16 bases between them. The CDR3 totals 14 residues. The CDR3 here is CASFGGRTAGELFF. Here the CDR3 DNA reads TGTGCCAGCTTCGGGGGTAGGACGGCCGGGGAGCTGTTTTTT.

The rearrangement links TRBV27 to TRBJ2-2, with 14 positions matching TRBD2. The junction had 11 bases not matched to a gene; V was cut back by 5 bases and J by 0 bases. Per the germline V gene, CDR1 is MNHEY and CDR2 is SMNVEV (reference sequence). The CDR3 length is 20 residues. The CDR3 DNA sequence: TGTGCCAGCAGTCGTTTGGGGGGACTAGCGGGAGACCCGAACACCGGGGAGCTGTTTTTT. It is translated as CASSRLGGLAGDPNTGELFF.

The chain uses TRBV28 and TRBJ2-1, with 8 positions matching TRBD2. Per germline, CDR1 MDHEN and CDR2 SYDVKM. The ends lost 5 bases at V and 7 bases at J; junction bases unmatched: 10. The CDR3 runs to 15 residues. For the CDR3, the DNA is TGTGCCAGCAGTCCCAGAGTAGCGGGAAGAAATGAGCAGTTCTTC. This codes for CASSPRVAGRNEQFF. The variable domain in full, with the rest retrieved from reference TRBV28 and TRBJ2-1, is DVKVTQSSRYLVKRTGEKVFLECVQDMDHENMFWYRQDPGLGLRLIYFSYDVKMKEKGDIPEGYSVSREKKERFSLILESASTNQTSMYLCASSPRVAGRNEQFFGPGTRLTVL.

V and J are TRBV7-9 and TRBJ2-1, with TRBD2 matching 11 bases. The CDR3 runs 17 residues. V shed 1 base, J shed 9 bases, and the junction held 11 bases outside the gene matches. Germline V gene data show CDR1 as SEHNR and CDR2 as FQNEAQ (reference sequence). The CDR3 DNA sequence: TGTGCCAGCAGCTTAGTAGGGGGGACTAGCGGTACAGTTGAGCAGTTCTTC. This translates into CASSLVGGTSGTVEQFF.

The V gene is TRBV5-1, the J gene TRBJ2-4, with 11 bases aligning to TRBD2. Per germline, CDR1 SGHRS and CDR2 YFSETQ. CDR3 length: 15 residues. With 5 bases clipped from V and 6 bases from J, the junction kept 7 bases outside the gene matches. CDR3 coding DNA: TGCGCCAGCAGGGACACAGGGACTAGCGGAAACATTCAGTACTTC. As protein: CASRDTGTSGNIQYF.

The chain links TRBV19 to TRBJ2-7; the match to TRBD1 covers 9 bases. This CDR3 region has 14 residues. J lost 5 bases, V lost 6 bases, and 8 bases had no gene match. In germline, CDR1 is LNHDA, CDR2 SQIVND (reference sequence). The CDR3 loop reads CASSAGTGLHEQYF. CDR3 DNA: TGTGCCAGTAGCGCCGGGACAGGGCTCCACGAGCAGTACTTC.

This clonotype has a handful of counts. The chain is built from TRBV30 and TRBJ1-3; D remains unclear. Germline V lookup: CDR1 GTSNPN, CDR2 SVGIG (reference sequence). Deletions cut 3 bases from V and 4 bases from J, with 7 bases between. The CDR3 covers 12 residues. DNA for the CDR3: TGTGCCTGGAGAGTTCTCGGAAACACCATATATTTT. As protein: CAWRVLGNTIYF.

V usage is TRBV7-3 and J usage is TRBJ2-3; possible D gene TRBD1, 5 bases. The CDR3 sequence is 14 residues long. The V and J ends lost 6 bases and 0 bases respectively, with 10 bases between them. Germline values: CDR1 SGHTA, CDR2 FQGTGA. The CDR3 DNA sequence: TGTGCCAGCAGGAAGGGGTATAGCACAGATACGCAGTATTTT. Translated, it gives CASRKGYSTDTQYF.

The genes are TRBV6-1 and TRBJ2-2; TRBD1 matches 8 bases. The CDR3 has 15 amino acids. Germline assignment: CDR1 MNHNS and CDR2 SASEGT. Losses at the gene ends were 6 bases for V and 8 bases for J; bases not matched to a gene: 11. CDR3 coding DNA: TGTGCCAGCAGCCGGGACAGGCTTTTTACGGGGGAGCTGTTTTTT. Translated: CASSRDRLFTGELFF.

This chain uses TRBV5-6 with TRBJ2-1, with TRBD2 matching over 9 bases. This CDR3 spans 14 amino acids. Germline loops: CDR1 SGHDT, CDR2 YYEEEE. After removal of 4 bases from V and 9 bases from J, the junction contained 8 bases not matched to a gene. CDR3 residues: CASSARGTSTEQFF. The CDR3 DNA sequence: TGTGCCAGCAGCGCCCGGGGGACTAGCACTGAGCAGTTCTTC.

V and J are TRBV20-1 and TRBJ2-7; 8 bases align to TRBD1. Losses at the gene ends were 5 bases for V and 4 bases for J; bases not matched to a gene: 10. Per germline, CDR1 DFQATT and CDR2 SNEGSKA (reference sequence). The CDR3 extends over 14 amino acids. The DNA of the CDR3 is TGCAGTGCTTTTCGACAGGGGCGCAGGTACGAGCAGTACTTC. Protein product: CSAFRQGRRYEQYF.

The chain links TRBV2 to TRBJ1-6; no definite D call. Per germline, CDR1 SNHLY and CDR2 FYNNEI. The ends were cut back, 7 bases at V and 3 bases at J, with 10 bases in the middle. This CDR3 is built from 14 residues. CDR3 nucleotides: TGTGCCAGCAAAGCAGATCACTATAATTCACCCCTCCACTTT. Translated, it gives CASKADHYNSPLHF.

The chain carries TRBV5-1 and TRBJ2-1; possibly TRBD1 for D (5 bases). CDR1 and CDR2 (germline): SGHRS, YFSETQ. V shed 3 bases and J shed 6 bases, with 10 bases lying between them. This CDR3 has 13 residues. The CDR3 DNA sequence: TGCGCCAGCAGCTCCGACAGTTTCAATGAGCAGTTCTTC. It translates to CASSSDSFNEQFF.

This clonotype was found many times. This chain connects TRBV29-1 to TRBJ1-2; D not resolved. This CDR3 has 12 amino acids. V lost 6 bases and J 1 base, leaving 9 bases between the germline ends. Germline values: CDR1 SQVTM, CDR2 ANQGSEA. In DNA form, the CDR3 reads TGCAGCGTGGCGGCTGATAACTATGGCTACACCTTC. Encoded protein: CSVAADNYGYTF. The whole variable domain, filled in from reference TRBV29-1 and TRBJ1-2, reads SAVISQKPSRDICQRGTSLTIQCQVDSQVTMMFWYRQQPGQSLTLIATANQGSEATYESGFVIDKFPISRPNLTFSTLTVSNMSPEDSSIYLCSVAADNYGYTFGSGTRLTVV.